This T cell receptor beta chain came from a study of blood T cell repertoires in COVID-19. Turning to the study itself: Donors in the United States, Italy and Spain gave samples during acute or convalescent COVID-19. T cells, B-cell-depleted T cells, or PBMCs supplied cDNA or gDNA.

Authors' methods: Amplification of reference gene primers was used by the study to estimate nucleated cell counts. The method was immunoSEQ multiplex PCR; TCRdb's version includes in-frame clones alone and lacks a portion of them. V and J calls and clone size are as listed in that table; D and trimming were resolved from the DNA. The sample shows 100,000 to 110,000 clones, 70% to 80% of them seen only once. This clone has a single count. The material sequenced was peripheral blood. This sequence was found in an older woman with acute or convalescent COVID-19.

The CDR3, as DNA: TGTGCCATTCGACCAGGGGATGGTGACGAGCAGTACTTC. It specifies CAIRPGDGDEQYF. This sequence joins TRBV2 and TRBJ2-7; D might be TRBD1 (6 bases). The CDR3 loop spans 13 amino acids. Germline CDR1 reads SNHLY; CDR2 reads FYNNEI. V shed 10 bases and J shed 5 bases, with 18 bases lying between them.